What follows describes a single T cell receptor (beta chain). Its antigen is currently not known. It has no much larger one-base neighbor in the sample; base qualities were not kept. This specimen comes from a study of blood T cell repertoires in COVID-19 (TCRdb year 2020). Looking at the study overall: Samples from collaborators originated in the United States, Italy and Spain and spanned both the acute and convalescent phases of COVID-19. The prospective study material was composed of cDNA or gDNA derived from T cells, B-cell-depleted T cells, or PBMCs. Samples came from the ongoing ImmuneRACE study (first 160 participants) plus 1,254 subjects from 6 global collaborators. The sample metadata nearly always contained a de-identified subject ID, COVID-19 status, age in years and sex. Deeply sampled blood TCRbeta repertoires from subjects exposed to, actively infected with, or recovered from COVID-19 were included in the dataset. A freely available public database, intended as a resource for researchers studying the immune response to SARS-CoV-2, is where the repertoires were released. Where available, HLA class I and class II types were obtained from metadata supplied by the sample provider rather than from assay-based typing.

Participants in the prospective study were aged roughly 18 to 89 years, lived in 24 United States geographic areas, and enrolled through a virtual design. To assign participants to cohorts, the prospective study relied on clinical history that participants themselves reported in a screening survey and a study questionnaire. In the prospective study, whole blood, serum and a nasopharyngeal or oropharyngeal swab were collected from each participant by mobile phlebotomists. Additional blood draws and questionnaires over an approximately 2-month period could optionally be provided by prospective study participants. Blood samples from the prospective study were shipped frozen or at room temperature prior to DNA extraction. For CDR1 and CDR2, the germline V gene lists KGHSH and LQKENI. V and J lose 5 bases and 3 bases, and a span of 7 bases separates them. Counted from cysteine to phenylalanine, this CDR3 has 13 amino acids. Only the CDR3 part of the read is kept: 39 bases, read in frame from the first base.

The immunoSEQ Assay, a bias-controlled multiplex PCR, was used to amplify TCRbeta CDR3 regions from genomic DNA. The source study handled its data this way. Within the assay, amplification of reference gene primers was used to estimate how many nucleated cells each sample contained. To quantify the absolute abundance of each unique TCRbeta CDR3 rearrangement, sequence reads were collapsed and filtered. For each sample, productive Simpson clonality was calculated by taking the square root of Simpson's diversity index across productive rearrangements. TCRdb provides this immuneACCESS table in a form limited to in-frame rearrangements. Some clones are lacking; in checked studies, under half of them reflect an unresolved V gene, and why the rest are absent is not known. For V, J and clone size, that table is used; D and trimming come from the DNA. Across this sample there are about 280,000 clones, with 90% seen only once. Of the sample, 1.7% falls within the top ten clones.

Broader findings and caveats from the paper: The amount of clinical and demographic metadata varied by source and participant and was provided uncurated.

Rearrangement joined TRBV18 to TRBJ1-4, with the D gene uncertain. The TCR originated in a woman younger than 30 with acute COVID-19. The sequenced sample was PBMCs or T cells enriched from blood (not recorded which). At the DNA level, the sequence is TGTGCCAGCTCAAGGCAGGCTAATGAAAAACTGTTTTTT. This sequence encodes CASSRQANEKLFF. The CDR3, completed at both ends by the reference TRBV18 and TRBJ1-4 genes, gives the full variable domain NAGVMQNPRHLVRRRGQEARLRCSPMKGHSHVYWYRQLPEEGLKFMVYLQKENIIDESGMPKERFSAEFPKEGPSILRIQQVVRGDSAAYFCASSRQANEKLFFGSGTQLSVL.